These 4 T cell receptor beta chains were all obtained from the same sample, sequenced in a study of blood T cell repertoires in COVID-19. The repertoire was sequenced with immunoSEQ multiplex PCR; TCRdb's copy has only in-frame clones and lacks some. The repertoire includes 200,000 to 300,000 clones, approximately 78% of them detected once, and roughly 3.2% sits in the top ten. The sample comprised peripheral blood. All receptors derive from a woman under 30 with acute or convalescent COVID-19.

The rearrangement links TRBV13 to TRBJ2-1; 10 nucleotides match TRBD2. The CDR3 contains 17 residues. J lost 7 bases, V lost 5 bases, and 14 bases had no gene match. The germline CDR1 and CDR2 sequences are PRHDT and FYEKMQ (reference sequence). CDR3 sequence (DNA): TGTGCCAGCAGCCGCTTCGGGCTAGCGGGAGTAGATAATGAGCAGTTCTTC. Translating gives CASSRFGLAGVDNEQFF.

This chain links TRBV4-3 with TRBJ1-1, with a tentative D call TRBD1 (6 bases). The germline gives CDR1 LGHNA, CDR2 YSLEER. The ends were cut back, 0 bases at V and 0 bases at J, with 14 bases in the middle. The CDR3 runs to 17 residues. This CDR3 is CASSQDINRALNTEAFF. The CDR3 DNA sequence: TGCGCCAGCAGCCAAGATATAAACAGGGCCCTGAACACTGAAGCTTTCTTT.

The chain uses TRBV13 and TRBJ1-1; tentatively, D is TRBD1 (5 bases). Germline CDR1 and CDR2: PRHDT and FYEKMQ (reference sequence). V gave up 1 base and J gave up 0 bases, with 9 bases separating them. The CDR3 consists of 15 residues. The CDR3 coding sequence is TGTGCCAGCAGCTTAGAAGGGACTTTGAACACTGAAGCTTTCTTT. It translates to CASSLEGTLNTEAFF.

The chain is built from TRBV6-1 and TRBJ2-7; a weak D match, TRBD2 (6 bases). This CDR3 comprises 13 residues. The V and J ends lost 6 bases and 3 bases respectively, with 12 bases between them. CDR1 is MNHNS, CDR2 SASEGT, per germline. The CDR3 spells CASRWDWDYEQYF. CDR3 bases: TGTGCCAGCAGGTGGGACTGGGACTACGAGCAGTACTTC.